This TCR beta chain stems from a study of T-cell reconstitution after alpha-beta-depleted transplantation in children. V was cut by 1 base and J by 3 bases, with 12 bases left in between. Looked up from germline, CDR1 is SSHAT and CDR2 is FNYEAQ (reference sequence). This CDR3 comprises 16 residues. This clonotype was counted ten times or more. Unique molecular identifiers were built into the TCRbeta library. MiXCR, run by TCRdb on the PCR reads, gives a single entry per CDR3 protein. The sample comprises about 270,000 distinct CDR3 sequences, 9.9% of which are singletons, and 10% rests with the top ten.

This sequence originates from a human donor who donated a stem cell graft to a child with SCID. The gene calls are TRBV7-7 and TRBJ2-2; D is possibly TRBD2 (6 bases). Source: PBMCs from the stem cell graft donor, taken from the stem cell graft. The CDR3 spells CASSLELGRYTGELFF. DNA for the CDR3: TGTGCCAGCAGCTTAGAACTGGGGAGGTACACCGGGGAGCTGTTTTTT.